These 15 T cell receptor beta chains were sequenced from one sample in a study of blood T cell repertoires in COVID-19. Generated by immunoSEQ multiplex PCR, the TCRdb table keeps only in-frame clones and is missing some. The table includes 110,000 or so clones, roughly 85% detected once. The sequenced sample was peripheral blood. The receptors derive from a human donor in a cohort sampled during active COVID-19.

V gene TRBV6-5 combines with J gene TRBJ1-1; 8 bases are a match to TRBD1. The germline gives CDR1 MNHEY, CDR2 SVGAGI. Losses at the gene ends were 6 bases for V and 11 bases for J; bases not matched to a gene: 5. The CDR3 is 11 amino acids. CDR3 region: CASRPGGLAFF. The CDR3 DNA sequence: TGTGCCAGCAGACCAGGGGGCTTGGCTTTCTTT.

This chain joins TRBV5-1 and TRBJ1-2, with D possibly matching TRBD1 (5 bases). This CDR3 is built from 16 residues. Germline V gene sequence: CDR1 SGHRS, CDR2 YFSETQ. Trimming removed 4 bases from V and 2 bases from J, with 18 bases in between. The CDR3 DNA follows: TGCGCCAGCAGCCCGACCGGGGGTGCGAGGAACTATGGCTACACCTTC. Its translation: CASSPTGGARNYGYTF.

This chain connects TRBV5-4 to TRBJ2-1; 8 positions match TRBD1. CDR1 is SGHNT and CDR2 is YYREEE in the germline V gene (reference sequence). Trimming took 6 bases from V and 5 from J; bases not matched to a gene: 10. The CDR3 is 15 amino acids. The CDR3 region is CASTRTGRQDNEQFF. DNA of the CDR3: TGTGCCAGCACCAGGACAGGGAGACAGGACAATGAGCAGTTCTTC.

The chain is built from TRBV5-1 and TRBJ1-1, with 8 bases matching TRBD1. Germline-derived CDR1 and CDR2 are SGHRS and YFSETQ. The CDR3 loop spans 17 amino acids. Trimming cost V 2 bases and J 4 bases; bases outside gene matches: 13. The CDR3 region is CASSFKATRTGPTEAFF. The CDR3 DNA follows: TGCGCCAGCAGCTTTAAGGCAACCAGGACAGGGCCCACTGAAGCTTTCTTT.

The V call is TRBV25-1, the J call TRBJ2-2; the match to TRBD1 covers 10 bases. This CDR3 contains 16 residues. The germline V gene has CDR1 MGHDK and CDR2 SYGVNS. V dropped 5 bases and J dropped 4; count of bases not matched to a gene: 7. CDR3 DNA sequence: TGTGCCAGCAGTCTAAGAGGACAGGGGGGCACCGGGGAGCTGTTTTTT. Translating it yields CASSLRGQGGTGELFF.

The chain joins TRBV7-9 to TRBJ2-7; unclear D gene. Trimming removed 5 bases from V and 3 bases from J, with 14 bases in between. Germline V gene sequence: CDR1 SEHNR, CDR2 FQNEAQ (reference sequence). This CDR3 has 14 residues. The CDR3 is CASSPPPKHYEQYF. The CDR3, as DNA: TGTGCCAGCAGCCCTCCTCCCAAGCACTACGAGCAGTACTTC.

This rearrangement joins TRBV30 to TRBJ1-1; 9 bases match TRBD1. With 4 bases clipped from V and 5 bases from J, the junction kept 5 bases outside the gene matches. The length of the CDR3 is 13 residues. Per the germline V gene, CDR1 is GTSNPN and CDR2 is SVGIG (reference sequence). The DNA for the CDR3 is TGTGCCTGGACCCAGGACAGGGGAACTGAAGCTTTCTTT. Protein product: CAWTQDRGTEAFF.

This sequence joins TRBV6-1 and TRBJ1-3, with D tentatively TRBD1 (5 bases). This CDR3 is built from 16 residues. The V end was cut by 0 bases, the J end by 1 base, with 10 bases between. The germline V gene encodes CDR1 MNHNS and CDR2 SASEGT. The CDR3 loop is CASSEASRGSGNTIYF. The CDR3 coding sequence is TGTGCCAGCAGTGAAGCGAGTAGGGGTTCTGGAAACACCATATATTTT.

The chain joins TRBV2 to TRBJ1-3; a possible D gene is TRBD1 (5 bases). V lost 4 bases and J 0 bases, leaving 10 bases between the germline ends. This CDR3 comprises 15 residues. Germline V gene data show CDR1 as SNHLY and CDR2 as FYNNEI. The CDR3 loop reads CASSADISSGNTIYF. CDR3 DNA sequence: TGTGCCAGCAGTGCGGACATCAGCTCTGGAAACACCATATATTTT.

The genes are TRBV28 and TRBJ1-2; TRBD1 is a possible D gene (5 bases). The CDR3 sequence is 13 residues long. V lost 6 bases to trimming and J lost 8 bases, with 16 bases between them. Germline values: CDR1 MDHEN, CDR2 SYDVKM. Here the CDR3 reads CASSQTGGRGYTF. CDR3 nucleotides: TGTGCCAGCAGCCAGACGGGGGGACGAGGCTACACCTTC.

CDR3 bases: TGTGCCAGCAGCTTAGCTGGAGGCGGCTACACCTTC. Amino acid sequence: CASSLAGGGYTF. The chain carries TRBV7-6 and TRBJ1-2; the D is unclear. CDR3 length: 12 residues. The V end lost 0 bases, the J end lost 8 bases, and 7 bases lay between the germline ends. Germline loops: CDR1 SGHVS, CDR2 FNYEAQ.

The rearrangement joins TRBV28 to TRBJ1-1, with a possible D match to TRBD1 (5 bases). The V end was cut by 5 bases, the J end by 3 bases, with 16 bases between. The CDR3 has 15 amino acids. Per the germline V gene, CDR1 is MDHEN and CDR2 is SYDVKM. In nucleotides, the CDR3 is TGTGCCAGCAGTCCAGGAGGAGGGACCGACACTGAAGCTTTCTTT. It is translated as CASSPGGGTDTEAFF. Looking up the rest from reference TRBV28 and TRBJ1-1 gives the full variable domain: DVKVTQSSRYLVKRTGEKVFLECVQDMDHENMFWYRQDPGLGLRLIYFSYDVKMKEKGDIPEGYSVSREKKERFSLILESASTNQTSMYLCASSPGGGTDTEAFFGQGTRLTVV.

This clone came up a few times. This chain uses TRBV6-2 or TRBV6-3 with TRBJ1-5; D not resolved. Between the trimmed V and J ends, which lost 5 bases and 9 bases, there was a span of 11 bases. Germline values: CDR1 MNHEY, CDR2 SVGEGT. The CDR3 runs to 12 residues. The CDR3 DNA reads as TGTGCCAGCAGTCCCCCCCTTCGGCCCCAGCATTTT. It translates to CASSPPLRPQHF.

The chain has TRBV6-2 or TRBV6-3 and TRBJ1-1; D is undetermined. V was shortened by 0 bases and J by 4 bases, with 12 bases between the two germline ends. The CDR3 is made up of 15 amino acids. Per the germline V gene, CDR1 is MNHEY and CDR2 is SVGEGT. The CDR3 DNA is TGTGCCAGCAGTTACTCGAGGGCGGCGGGCACTGAAGCTTTCTTT. Its translation is CASSYSRAAGTEAFF.

This sequence joins TRBV19 and TRBJ2-3, with 9 bases aligning to TRBD1. From germline, CDR1 is LNHDA and CDR2 SQIVND (reference sequence). The ends lost 7 bases at V and 1 base at J; junction bases unmatched: 3. There are 14 residues in the CDR3. The CDR3 bases are TGTGCCAGTAACAGGGACAGGGGCACAGATACGCAGTATTTT. This sequence encodes CASNRDRGTDTQYF. Together with reference TRBV19 and TRBJ2-3, the CDR3 gives the full variable domain: DGGITQSPKYLFRKEGQNVTLSCEQNLNHDAMYWYRQDPGQGLRLIYYSQIVNDFQKGDIAEGYSVSREKKESFPLTVTSAQKNPTAFYLCASNRDRGTDTQYFGPGTRLTVL.